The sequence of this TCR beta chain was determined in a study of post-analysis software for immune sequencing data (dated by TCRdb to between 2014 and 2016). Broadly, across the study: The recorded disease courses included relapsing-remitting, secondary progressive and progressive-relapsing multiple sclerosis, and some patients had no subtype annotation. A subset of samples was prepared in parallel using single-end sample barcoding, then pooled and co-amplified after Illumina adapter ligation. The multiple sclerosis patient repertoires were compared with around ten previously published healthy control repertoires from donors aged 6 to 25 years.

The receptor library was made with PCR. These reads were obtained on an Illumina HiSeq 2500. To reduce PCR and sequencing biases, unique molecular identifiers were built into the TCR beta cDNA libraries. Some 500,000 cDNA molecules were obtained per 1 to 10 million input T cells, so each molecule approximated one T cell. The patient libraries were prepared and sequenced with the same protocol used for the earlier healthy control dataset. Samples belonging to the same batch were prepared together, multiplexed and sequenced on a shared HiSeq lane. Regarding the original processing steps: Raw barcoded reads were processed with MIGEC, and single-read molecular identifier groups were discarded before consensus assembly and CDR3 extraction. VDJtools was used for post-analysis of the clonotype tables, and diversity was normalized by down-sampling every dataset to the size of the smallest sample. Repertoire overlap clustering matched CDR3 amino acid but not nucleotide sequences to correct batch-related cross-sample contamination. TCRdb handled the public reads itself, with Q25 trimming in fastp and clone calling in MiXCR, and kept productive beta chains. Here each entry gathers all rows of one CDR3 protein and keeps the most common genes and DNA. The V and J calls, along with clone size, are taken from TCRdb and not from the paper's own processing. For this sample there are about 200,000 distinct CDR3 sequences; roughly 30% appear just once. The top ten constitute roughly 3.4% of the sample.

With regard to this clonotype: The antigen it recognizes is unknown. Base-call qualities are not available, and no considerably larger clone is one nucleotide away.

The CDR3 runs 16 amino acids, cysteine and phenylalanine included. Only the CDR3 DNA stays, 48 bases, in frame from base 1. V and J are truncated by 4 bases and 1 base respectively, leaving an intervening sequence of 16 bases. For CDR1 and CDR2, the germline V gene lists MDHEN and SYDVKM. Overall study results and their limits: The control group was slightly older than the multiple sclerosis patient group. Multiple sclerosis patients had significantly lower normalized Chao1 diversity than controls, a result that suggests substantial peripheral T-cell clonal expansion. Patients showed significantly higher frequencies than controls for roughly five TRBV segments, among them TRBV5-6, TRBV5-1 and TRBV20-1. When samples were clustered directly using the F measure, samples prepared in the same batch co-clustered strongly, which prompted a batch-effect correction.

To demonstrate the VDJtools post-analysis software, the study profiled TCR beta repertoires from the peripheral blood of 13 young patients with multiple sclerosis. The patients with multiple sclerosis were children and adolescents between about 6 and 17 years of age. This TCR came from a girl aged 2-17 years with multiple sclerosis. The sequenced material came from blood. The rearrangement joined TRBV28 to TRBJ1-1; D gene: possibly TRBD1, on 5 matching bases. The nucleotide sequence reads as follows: TGTGCCAGCAGTTCAAGACTCCAGGGTGAGAACACTGAAGCTTTCTTT. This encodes CASSSRLQGENTEAFF.